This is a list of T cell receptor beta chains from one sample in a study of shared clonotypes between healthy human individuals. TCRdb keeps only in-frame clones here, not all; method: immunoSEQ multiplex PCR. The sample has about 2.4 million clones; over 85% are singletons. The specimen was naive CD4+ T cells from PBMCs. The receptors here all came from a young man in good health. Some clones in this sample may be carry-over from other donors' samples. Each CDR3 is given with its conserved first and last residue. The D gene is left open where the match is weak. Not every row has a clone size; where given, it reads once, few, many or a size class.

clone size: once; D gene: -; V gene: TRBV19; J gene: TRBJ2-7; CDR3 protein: CASTRKVGSSEQYF; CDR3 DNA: TGTGCCAGTACCCGAAAGGTGGGTTCGTCCGAGCAGTACTTC
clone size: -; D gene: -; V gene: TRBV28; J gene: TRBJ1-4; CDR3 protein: CASSPQGRGSNEKLFF; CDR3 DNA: TGTGCCAGCAGTCCCCAGGGCAGGGGCTCTAATGAAAAACTGTTTTTT
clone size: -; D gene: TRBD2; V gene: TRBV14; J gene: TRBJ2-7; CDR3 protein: CASSQSRLAGGLSYEQYF; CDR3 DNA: TGTGCCAGCAGCCAATCCCGACTAGCGGGAGGTCTCTCCTACGAGCAGTACTTC
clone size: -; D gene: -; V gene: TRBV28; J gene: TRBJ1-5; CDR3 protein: CASSLLGTGKNQPQHF; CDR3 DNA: TGTGCCAGCAGTTTATTAGGGACGGGAAAAAATCAGCCCCAGCATTTT
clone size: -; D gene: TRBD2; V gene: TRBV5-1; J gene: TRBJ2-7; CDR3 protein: CASSLAEGGRTYEQYF; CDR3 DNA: TGCGCCAGCAGCTTGGCCGAAGGCGGGAGGACCTACGAGCAGTACTTC
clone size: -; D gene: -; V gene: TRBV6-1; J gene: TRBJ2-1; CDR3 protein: CASSGPFDEQFF; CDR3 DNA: TGTGCCAGCAGCGGGCCCTTTGATGAGCAGTTCTTC
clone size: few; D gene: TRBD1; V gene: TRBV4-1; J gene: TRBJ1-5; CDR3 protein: CASSQDRGRLNQPQHF; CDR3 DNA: TGCGCCAGCAGCCAAGACAGGGGGCGCCTGAATCAGCCCCAGCATTTT
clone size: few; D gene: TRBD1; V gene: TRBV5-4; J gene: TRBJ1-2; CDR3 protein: CASSLDRGLGGYTF; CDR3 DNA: TGTGCCAGCAGCTTGGACAGGGGATTAGGTGGCTACACCTTC
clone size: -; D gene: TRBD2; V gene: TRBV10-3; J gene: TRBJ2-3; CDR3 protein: CAISPAGVRDTQYF; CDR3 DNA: TGTGCCATCAGTCCCGCGGGAGTAAGAGATACGCAGTATTTT
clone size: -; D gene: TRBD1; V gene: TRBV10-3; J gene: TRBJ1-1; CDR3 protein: CAINQGAHTEAFF; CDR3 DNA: TGTGCCATCAACCAGGGGGCCCACACTGAAGCTTTCTTT
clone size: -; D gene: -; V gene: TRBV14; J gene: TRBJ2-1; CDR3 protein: CASSQDSSLNQFF; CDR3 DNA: TGTGCCAGCAGCCAAGATTCTAGTCTAAATCAGTTCTTC
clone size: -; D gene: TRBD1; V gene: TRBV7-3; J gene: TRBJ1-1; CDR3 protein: CASSLPPDRGSTEAFF; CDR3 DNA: TGTGCCAGCAGCTTACCGCCCGACAGGGGATCCACTGAAGCTTTCTTT
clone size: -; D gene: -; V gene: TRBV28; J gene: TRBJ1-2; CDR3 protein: CASSSRGYTF; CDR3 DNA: TGTGCCAGCAGTTCCCGGGGCTACACCTTC
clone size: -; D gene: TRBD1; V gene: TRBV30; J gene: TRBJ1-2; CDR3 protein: CACRMGTGGFYGYTF; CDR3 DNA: TGTGCCTGCAGGATGGGGACAGGGGGTTTCTATGGCTACACCTTC
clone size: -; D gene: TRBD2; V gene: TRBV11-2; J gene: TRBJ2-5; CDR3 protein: CASSLGARTSGIETQYF; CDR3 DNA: TGTGCCAGCAGCTTAGGGGCCCGGACTAGCGGTATAGAGACCCAGTACTTC
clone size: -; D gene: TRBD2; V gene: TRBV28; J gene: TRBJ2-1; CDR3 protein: CASSRRLSGVLGEQFF; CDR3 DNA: TGTGCCAGCAGCCGAAGACTAAGCGGGGTCTTAGGTGAGCAGTTCTTC
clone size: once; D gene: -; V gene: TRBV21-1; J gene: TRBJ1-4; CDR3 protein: CASSPHEVWNEKLFF; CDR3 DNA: TGTGCCAGCAGCCCCCACGAGGTATGGAATGAAAAACTGTTTTTT
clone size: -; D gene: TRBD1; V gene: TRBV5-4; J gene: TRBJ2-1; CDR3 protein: CASSWDGTGVYNEQFF; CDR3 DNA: TGTGCCAGCAGCTGGGACGGGACAGGGGTATACAATGAGCAGTTCTTC
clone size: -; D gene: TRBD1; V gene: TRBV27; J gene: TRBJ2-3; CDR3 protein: CASSLPGTGTDTQYF; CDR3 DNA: TGTGCCAGCAGTCTCCCCGGGACAGGCACAGATACGCAGTATTTT
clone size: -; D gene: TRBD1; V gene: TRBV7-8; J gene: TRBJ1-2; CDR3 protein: CASSLVGRGQVDYGYTF; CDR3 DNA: TGTGCCAGCAGCTTAGTAGGCAGGGGGCAAGTGGACTATGGCTACACCTTC